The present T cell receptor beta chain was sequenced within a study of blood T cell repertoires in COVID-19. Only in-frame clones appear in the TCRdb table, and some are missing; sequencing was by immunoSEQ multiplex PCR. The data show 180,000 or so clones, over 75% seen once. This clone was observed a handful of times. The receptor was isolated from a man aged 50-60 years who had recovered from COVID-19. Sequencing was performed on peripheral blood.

The CDR3 coding sequence is TGCAGTGCTAGTGGGTTCCAAACGGTCTACGAGCAGTACTTC. This encodes CSASGFQTVYEQYF. The V call is TRBV20-1, the J call TRBJ2-7; no definite D call. The CDR3 is 14 amino acids. CDR1 is DFQATT and CDR2 is SNEGSKA in the germline V gene (reference sequence). Deletions cut 3 bases from V and 3 bases from J, with 15 bases between.